This entry lists 30 T cell receptor beta chains sequenced from one sample in a study of cytomegalovirus exposure and HLA in healthy donors. Primers: 60 Vbeta forward and 13 Jbeta reverse. Profiling relied on immunoSEQ multiplex PCR, and the TCRdb table lists in-frame clones only, not all of them. The record lists about 53,000 clones, of which the ten most abundant hold approximately 2.1%. Sequenced: PBMCs. The source of these receptors is a woman aged 18-29 years in good health and CMV-seronegative.

The chain recombines TRBV5-1 with TRBJ2-5; 10 bases align to TRBD1. The length of the CDR3 is 15 residues. Germline values: CDR1 SGHRS, CDR2 YFSETQ. V dropped 0 bases and J dropped 3; count of bases not matched to a gene: 2. The CDR3 DNA is TGCGCCAGCAGCTTGGTCGGGACAGGGGAAGAGACCCAGTACTTC. This translates into CASSLVGTGEETQYF.

This chain connects TRBV9 to TRBJ1-1; 7 bases map to TRBD1. Losses at the gene ends were 4 bases for V and 11 bases for J; bases not matched to a gene: 11. CDR1 SGDLS and CDR2 YYNGEE come from the germline V gene. The CDR3 is 13 residues long. CDR3 coding DNA: TGTGCCAGCAGCCCCCTAGGCAGGGGGGAGGCTTTCTTT. This translates into CASSPLGRGEAFF.

V gene TRBV6-1 combines with J gene TRBJ1-3, with D unresolved. V lost 7 bases and J 1 base, leaving 14 bases between the germline ends. Germline values: CDR1 MNHNS, CDR2 SASEGT. CDR3 length: 15 amino acids. In DNA form, the CDR3 reads TGTGCCAGCACACGAGACGGAGGTTCTGGAAACACCATATATTTT. Its protein is CASTRDGGSGNTIYF.

This chain joins TRBV19 and TRBJ1-4; D possibly corresponds to TRBD1 (6 bases). Germline V gives CDR1 LNHDA, CDR2 SQIVND (reference sequence). The V end was cut by 3 bases, the J end by 8 bases, with 22 bases between. The CDR3 loop spans 17 amino acids. CDR3 nucleotide sequence: TGTGCCAGTAGTATTGGGGGAGTGGGCAGGGGAGGGGAAAAACTGTTTTTT. Translated: CASSIGGVGRGGEKLFF.

The CDR3 loop reads CASSLTAGGASYEQYF. The CDR3 DNA reads TGTGCCAGCAGCTTAACGGCGGGGGGCGCCTCCTACGAGCAGTACTTC. The chain has TRBV7-8 and TRBJ2-7; TRBD2 agrees at 8 bases. This CDR3 is 16 amino acids long. CDR1 is SGHVS and CDR2 is FQNEAQ in the germline V gene. After removal of 2 bases from V and 0 bases from J, the junction contained 6 bases not matched to a gene. The complete variable domain, with remaining parts taken from reference TRBV7-8 and TRBJ2-7, reads GAGVSQSPRYKVAKRGQDVALRCDPISGHVSLFWYQQALGQGPEFLTYFQNEAQLDKSGLPSDRFFAERPEGSVSTLKIQRTQQEDSAVYLCASSLTAGGASYEQYFGPGTRLTVT.

This rearrangement joins TRBV10-1 to TRBJ1-4; 7 nucleotides agree with TRBD1. The V segment lost 10 bases and the J segment 7 bases; nucleotides outside the gene matches: 18. Germline lookup yields CDR1 WNHNN and CDR2 SYGVQD (reference sequence). The CDR3 length is 16 residues. CDR3 region: CAIRRRDSEKGEKLFF. In DNA, the CDR3 is TGCGCCATCCGTCGGAGGGACAGCGAGAAAGGTGAAAAACTGTTTTTT.

The J gene is TRBJ1-3, the V gene TRBV6-5, with D possibly matching TRBD1 (6 bases). This CDR3 has 14 residues. Germline values: CDR1 MNHEY, CDR2 SVGAGI. V lost 6 bases to trimming and J lost 8 bases, with 17 bases between them. CDR3 protein: CASRSTGSGDTIYF. In DNA, the CDR3 is TGTGCCAGCAGGTCCACAGGGTCCGGGGACACCATATATTTT.

This CDR3 is CASSTGQGNNYGYTF. DNA of the CDR3: TGTGCCAGCAGCACGGGACAGGGGAATAACTATGGCTACACCTTC. The V call is TRBV5-4, the J call TRBJ1-2; 10 nucleotides align to TRBD1. This CDR3 has 15 residues. Trimming at V came to 4 bases and at J to 1 base, leaving 4 bases not matched to a gene. CDR1 is SGHNT and CDR2 is YYREEE in the germline V gene (reference sequence).

The rearrangement uses TRBV7-6 and TRBJ2-7; 7 bases are a match to TRBD1. Germline V gives CDR1 SGHVS, CDR2 FNYEAQ. V dropped 5 bases and J dropped 0; count of bases not matched to a gene: 7. The CDR3 runs to 15 residues. The CDR3, as DNA: TGTGCCAGCAGCCCCAGACAGGGCCTCTCCTACGAGCAGTACTTC. This codes for CASSPRQGLSYEQYF.

The rearrangement joins TRBV5-1 to TRBJ1-3; 7 bases map to TRBD1. V lost 1 base, J lost 1 base, and 5 bases stayed unmatched. The length of the CDR3 is 16 residues. Per the germline V gene, CDR1 is SGHRS and CDR2 is YFSETQ. Here the CDR3 reads CASSLPGGFSGNTIYF. In DNA, the CDR3 is TGCGCCAGCAGCTTGCCAGGGGGATTTTCTGGAAACACCATATATTTT.

The chain has TRBV30 and TRBJ1-3, with D possibly being TRBD1 (5 bases). The V gene's germline CDR1 is GTSNPN and CDR2 SVGIG (reference sequence). Trimming shortened V by 4 bases and J by 6 bases, and 19 bases separated the two germline ends. The CDR3 is made up of 15 amino acids. The CDR3 coding sequence is TGTGCCTGGAAATCGATCCGGAAAGGGGTAAACACCATATATTTT. Protein sequence: CAWKSIRKGVNTIYF.

CDR3 coding DNA: TGTGCCAGCAGCGTAGGCCTTGGCAGCCAAGAGACCCAGTACTTC. Amino acids: CASSVGLGSQETQYF. The chain uses TRBV9 and TRBJ2-5; no clear D gene. This CDR3 has 15 residues. The germline gives CDR1 SGDLS, CDR2 YYNGEE. Trimming stripped 0 bases from V and 1 base from J, with 10 bases between.

The chain carries TRBV7-9 and TRBJ1-5; 9 bases map to TRBD1. The CDR3 covers 16 residues. The germline CDR1 and CDR2 sequences are SEHNR and FQNEAQ (reference sequence). Unmatched junction bases numbered 5, after V lost 0 bases and J lost 5 bases. CDR3 residues: CASSLAFGTGHQPQHF. CDR3 in DNA: TGTGCCAGCAGCTTAGCTTTTGGGACAGGGCATCAGCCCCAGCATTTT.

The chain couples TRBV11-1 to TRBJ2-1; 11 bases fit TRBD1. Germline V gives CDR1 SGHAT, CDR2 FQDESV (reference sequence). The J segment lost 8 bases and the V segment lost 5 bases, leaving 8 bases of the junction unmatched. The CDR3 loop spans 15 amino acids. DNA for the CDR3: TGTGCCAGCAGCCCCCGGGACAGGGGGGTCCATGAGCAGTTCTTC. It translates to CASSPRDRGVHEQFF.

CDR3 bases: TGTGCCAGCAGTTACTCCGGAGGGTCCTATAATTCACCCCTCCACTTT. Its translation: CASSYSGGSYNSPLHF. The chain employs TRBV6-5 and TRBJ1-6; D gene uncertain. CDR3 length: 16 residues. Trimming left V 0 bases short and J 1 base short, with 7 bases between. The germline CDR1 and CDR2 sequences are MNHEY and SVGAGI.

The chain combines TRBV13 with TRBJ1-2, with D unresolved. Trimming shortened V by 0 bases and J by 1 base, and 15 bases separated the two germline ends. The V gene's germline CDR1 is PRHDT and CDR2 FYEKMQ (reference sequence). The CDR3 contains 17 residues. CDR3 residues: CASSLGLSVSGNYGYTF. The CDR3 bases are TGTGCCAGCAGCTTAGGCCTAAGTGTGTCCGGTAACTATGGCTACACCTTC. Using reference TRBV13 and TRBJ1-2 for the parts outside the CDR3, the full variable domain is AAGVIQSPRHLIKEKRETATLKCYPIPRHDTVYWYQQGPGQDPQFLISFYEKMQSDKGSIPDRFSAQQFSDYHSELNMSSLELGDSALYFCASSLGLSVSGNYGYTFGSGTRLTVV.

The chain links TRBV19 to TRBJ1-1, with D maybe TRBD1 (6 bases). This CDR3 spans 16 amino acids. The germline V and J ends were trimmed by 4 bases and 5 bases, with 20 bases remaining between them. Germline V gives CDR1 LNHDA, CDR2 SQIVND (reference sequence). DNA for the CDR3: TGTGCCAGTAGTACCTCAAGGGGAGGGGGGCGGACTGAAGCTTTCTTT. It yields the protein CASSTSRGGGRTEAFF.

As for this clone: At the DNA level, this CDR3 is encoded by other sequences in the same sample as well. The chain joins TRBV9 to TRBJ2-3; D uncertain. The V end was cut by 1 base, the J end by 1 base, with 4 bases between. Germline-derived CDR1 and CDR2 are SGDLS and YYNGEE. The CDR3 runs to 13 residues. CDR3 residues: CASSVRGTDTQYF. The CDR3 DNA follows: TGTGCCAGCAGCGTACGAGGCACAGATACGCAGTATTTT.

J is TRBJ1-5 and V is TRBV6-1, with D maybe TRBD1 (6 bases). V was cut by 10 bases and J by 1 base, with 11 bases left in between. The CDR3 totals 13 residues. Germline assignment: CDR1 MNHNS and CDR2 SASEGT. DNA for the CDR3: TGTGCCACCGAAGGACAGAGCAATCAGCCCCAGCATTTT. Translating it yields CATEGQSNQPQHF.

The J gene is TRBJ1-1, the V gene TRBV10-3, with unresolved D. Trimming took 4 bases from V and 5 from J, leaving 11 bases between them. Germline CDR1 is ENHRY and CDR2 is SYGVKD. The CDR3 runs 13 residues. CDR3 coding DNA: TGTGCCATCAGTGGCTGGGCGGGGACTGAAGCTTTCTTT. Translated: CAISGWAGTEAFF.

V is TRBV9 and J is TRBJ2-7, with D tentatively TRBD1 (5 bases). The V gene's germline CDR1 is SGDLS and CDR2 YYNGEE. The CDR3 extends over 16 amino acids. With 0 bases removed from V and 2 bases from J, the gap between germline ends came to 15 bases. DNA for the CDR3: TGTGCCAGCAGCGTAGGCCGCGTTACAGGCACCTACGAGCAGTACTTC. It yields the protein CASSVGRVTGTYEQYF.

The chain recombines TRBV7-9 with TRBJ1-2; 9 bases map to TRBD1. Germline V gene sequence: CDR1 SEHNR, CDR2 FQNEAQ (reference sequence). The CDR3 runs 16 residues. V shed 2 bases and J 5 bases; nucleotides not matched to a gene: 9. CDR3: CASSLTRGQGKYGYTF. The CDR3 DNA reads TGTGCCAGCAGCTTAACCAGAGGACAGGGGAAATATGGCTACACCTTC.

The chain couples TRBV6-1 to TRBJ2-7, with 9 bases matching TRBD2. This CDR3 has 15 residues. CDR1 and CDR2 (germline): MNHNS, SASEGT. The ends lost 1 base at V and 2 bases at J; junction bases unmatched: 3. The CDR3 DNA follows: TGTGCCAGCAGTGAAGAGGCGGGAGGGCCCTACGAGCAGTACTTC. It translates to CASSEEAGGPYEQYF.

V and J are TRBV5-8 and TRBJ2-7; D perhaps matches TRBD2 (5 bases). Per germline, CDR1 SGHTS and CDR2 YDEGEE. The CDR3 contains 14 residues. The V and J ends lost 0 bases and 4 bases respectively, with 11 bases between them. The CDR3 DNA follows: TGTGCCAGCAGCTTGGTCCGGACTCGGTACGAGCAGTACTTC. This encodes CASSLVRTRYEQYF.

The chain employs TRBV4-1 and TRBJ1-1, with a weak D call TRBD1 (5 bases). Germline V CDR1 and CDR2: MGHRA, YSYEKL. The length of the CDR3 is 13 residues. Deletions cut 0 bases from V and 5 bases from J, with 7 bases between. CDR3 sequence (DNA): TGCGCCAGCAGCCAAGATGGGGGGACTGAAGCTTTCTTT. The encoded protein is CASSQDGGTEAFF.

The V gene is TRBV4-1, the J gene TRBJ2-7; perhaps TRBD1 as D (5 bases). The germline CDR1 and CDR2 sequences are MGHRA and YSYEKL. The CDR3 sequence is 14 residues long. V was clipped by 0 bases and J by 7 bases, with 13 bases between them. CDR3 region: CASSQDRDFVEQYF. The DNA for the CDR3 is TGCGCCAGCAGCCAAGACAGGGATTTCGTGGAGCAGTACTTC.

This chain uses TRBV6-5 with TRBJ1-3, with a weak D call TRBD1 (6 bases). The germline V gene encodes CDR1 MNHEY and CDR2 SVGAGI. The V gene lost 5 bases and the J gene lost 1 base, with 9 bases spanning the gap. The CDR3 loop spans 14 amino acids. The CDR3 nucleotides are TGTGCCAGCAGTGACAGGCCGTCTGGAAACACCATATATTTT. This gives the protein CASSDRPSGNTIYF.

V usage is TRBV6-1 and J usage is TRBJ2-7; 7 bases agree with TRBD2. The CDR3 contains 16 residues. Trimming cost V 2 bases and J 0 bases; bases outside gene matches: 7. Per germline, CDR1 MNHNS and CDR2 SASEGT. The chain's CDR3 is CASSEPGGLNSYEQYF. The CDR3 region has the DNA TGTGCCAGCAGTGAACCGGGGGGACTTAACTCCTACGAGCAGTACTTC.

The chain links TRBV4-2 to TRBJ2-2; 12 bases agree with TRBD2. J lost 6 bases, V lost 6 bases, and 8 bases had no gene match. CDR3 size: 16 residues. Per germline, CDR1 LGHNA and CDR2 YNFKEQ. The CDR3 nucleotides are TGTGCCAGCAGTTTGGGGGCTAGCGGGGGGGCCGGGGAGCTGTTTTTT. Translating it yields CASSLGASGGAGELFF.

The chain joins TRBV2 to TRBJ1-1; D call uncertain. Germline-derived CDR1 and CDR2 are SNHLY and FYNNEI. V shed 8 bases and J shed 0 bases, with 13 bases lying between them. This CDR3 comprises 14 residues. The CDR3 nucleotides are TGTGCCAGCTCTGTCCTTTTTATGAACACTGAAGCTTTCTTT. It is translated as CASSVLFMNTEAFF.